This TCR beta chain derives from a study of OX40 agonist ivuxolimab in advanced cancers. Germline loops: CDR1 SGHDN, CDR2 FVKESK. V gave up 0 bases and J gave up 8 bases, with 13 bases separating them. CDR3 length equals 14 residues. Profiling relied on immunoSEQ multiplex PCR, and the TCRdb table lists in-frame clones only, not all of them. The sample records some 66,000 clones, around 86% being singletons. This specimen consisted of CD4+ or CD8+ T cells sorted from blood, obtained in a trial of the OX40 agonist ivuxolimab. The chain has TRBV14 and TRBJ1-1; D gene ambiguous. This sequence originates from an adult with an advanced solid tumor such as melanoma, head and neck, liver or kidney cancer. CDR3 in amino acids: CASSQDLMPGEAFF. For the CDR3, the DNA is TGTGCCAGCAGCCAAGATCTTATGCCGGGAGAAGCTTTCTTT.